The 25 T cell receptor beta chains given below trace back to one sample, sequenced in a study of cytomegalovirus exposure and HLA in healthy donors. Primers for the PCR totalled 60 Vbeta and 13 Jbeta. TCRdb keeps only in-frame clones here, not all; method: immunoSEQ multiplex PCR. This sample has 140,000 to 150,000 clones, with about 82% found just once. Sequenced input: PBMCs. The source is a male donor in good health and CMV-seronegative.

The V call is TRBV9, the J call TRBJ1-1; 7 positions match TRBD1. The V segment lost 3 bases and the J segment 8 bases; nucleotides outside the gene matches: 7. Germline V CDR1 and CDR2: SGDLS, YYNGEE. The CDR3 loop spans 13 amino acids. This CDR3 is CASSAGTASEAFF. CDR3 DNA: TGTGCCAGCAGCGCGGGGACAGCTTCAGAAGCTTTCTTT. Full variable domain (rest looked up from reference TRBV9 and TRBJ1-1): DSGVTQTPKHLITATGQRVTLRCSPRSGDLSVYWYQQSLDQGLQFLIQYYNGEERAKGNILERFSAQQFPDLHSELNLSSLELGDSALYFCASSAGTASEAFFGQGTRLTVV.

This chain joins TRBV7-3 and TRBJ2-3; a weak D match, TRBD2 (6 bases). This CDR3 is 15 amino acids long. The V gene's germline CDR1 is SGHTA and CDR2 FQGTGA. Trimming removed 5 bases at V and 5 bases at J, with 17 bases between. CDR3 nucleotide sequence: TGTGCCAGCAGCCTCCTTGGGGGAGGCGGAGATACGCAGTATTTT. Its protein is CASSLLGGGGDTQYF.

The chain links TRBV13 to TRBJ2-5; TRBD1 might be the D (6 bases). TRBJ2-7 matches the DNA end more closely, so the J call is doubtful. CDR1 and CDR2 from the germline V gene are PRHDT and FYEKMQ (reference sequence). The CDR3 covers 15 residues. The CDR3 DNA sequence: TGTGCCAGCAGCTTATGGGGGCAGGGGATGTACGAGCAGTACTTC. It yields the protein CASSLWGQGMYEQYF.

The chain recombines TRBV4-1 with TRBJ1-1, with TRBD1 matching over 8 bases. Germline CDR1 reads MGHRA; CDR2 reads YSYEKL. V trimming: 0 bases; J trimming: 4 bases; junction bases outside the gene matches: 7. The CDR3 consists of 16 residues. The CDR3 region has the DNA TGCGCCAGCAGCCAAGAGTCGACAGGGGTTCCCACTGAAGCTTTCTTT. The encoded protein is CASSQESTGVPTEAFF.

The genes are TRBV7-2 and TRBJ1-4; D may be TRBD1 (6 bases). Between the trimmed V and J ends, which lost 0 bases and 7 bases, there was a span of 12 bases. From germline, CDR1 is SGHTA and CDR2 FQGNSA. This CDR3 spans 15 amino acids. CDR3 DNA sequence: TGTGCCAGCAGCTTAGCGGCAGGGGTTGGTGAAAAACTGTTTTTT. Protein: CASSLAAGVGEKLFF.

The chain combines TRBV9 with TRBJ1-2; 9 bases map to TRBD1. This CDR3 is 14 amino acids long. CDR1 and CDR2 from the germline V gene are SGDLS and YYNGEE. V dropped 4 bases and J dropped 8; count of bases not matched to a gene: 9. CDR3 in DNA: TGTGCCAGCAGCCTGGGACAGGGCCGTTTGGGCTACACCTTC. It translates to CASSLGQGRLGYTF.

Only one count was recorded for this clone. The chain is built from TRBV27 and TRBJ1-5, with D perhaps matching TRBD1 (6 bases). The germline CDR1 and CDR2 sequences are MNHEY and SMNVEV (reference sequence). Trimming cost V 3 bases and J 2 bases, with 11 bases left between them. There are 15 residues in the CDR3. The CDR3 sequence is CASSFLGARNQPQHF. CDR3 DNA: TGTGCCAGCAGTTTTTTGGGGGCGCGCAATCAGCCCCAGCATTTT.

This sequence joins TRBV7-3 and TRBJ2-1; possible D gene TRBD2, 5 bases. Germline V gene data show CDR1 as SGHTA and CDR2 as FQGTGA. This CDR3 region has 14 residues. V shed 3 bases and J shed 5 bases, with 11 bases lying between them. DNA for the CDR3: TGTGCCAGCAGCTTGGCGGGCGTCAACAATGAGCAGTTCTTC. This codes for CASSLAGVNNEQFF.

The V call is TRBV7-6, the J call TRBJ2-7, with a tentative D call TRBD1 (6 bases). CDR1 and CDR2 from the germline V gene are SGHVS and FNYEAQ. V was trimmed by 0 bases and J by 1 base, leaving 19 bases between them. CDR3 size: 18 residues. The CDR3 sequence: CASSLAYGRGESSYEQYF. CDR3 in DNA: TGTGCCAGCAGCTTAGCGTACGGCAGGGGCGAATCTTCCTACGAGCAGTACTTC.

J is TRBJ2-2 and V is TRBV6-6; D may be TRBD2 (7 bases). The CDR3 totals 16 residues. Germline CDR1 and CDR2: MNHNY and SVGAGI (reference sequence). V was clipped by 2 bases and J by 7 bases, with 17 bases between them. This chain's CDR3 is CASSYHVGGPNGELFF. CDR3 sequence (DNA): TGTGCCAGCAGTTACCATGTGGGGGGGCCCAACGGGGAGCTGTTTTTT.

A single count supports this clone. J is TRBJ2-7 and V is TRBV19, with 8 bases matching TRBD1. This CDR3 spans 15 amino acids. With V trimmed by 5 bases and J by 2 bases, 8 bases remained unmatched. The V gene's germline CDR1 is LNHDA and CDR2 SQIVND (reference sequence). The CDR3 DNA sequence: TGTGCCAGTAGTCCGAAGCCGGGACAGGCCTACGAGCAGTACTTC. Amino acids: CASSPKPGQAYEQYF.

The chain recombines TRBV13 with TRBJ2-7, with D tentatively TRBD1 (6 bases). Germline CDR1 is PRHDT and CDR2 is FYEKMQ (reference sequence). The CDR3 has 14 amino acids. V was trimmed by 2 bases and J by 0 bases, leaving 8 bases between them. The CDR3 is CASSLYRVSYEQYF. The CDR3 region has the DNA TGTGCCAGCAGCTTATACAGGGTCTCCTACGAGCAGTACTTC.

This sequence joins TRBV15 and TRBJ1-4; perhaps TRBD1 as D (5 bases). With 1 base removed from V and 7 bases from J, the gap between germline ends came to 7 bases. There are 13 residues in the CDR3. From germline, CDR1 is LNHNV and CDR2 YYDKDF (reference sequence). The CDR3 reads CATSRGQGEKLFF. CDR3 coding DNA: TGTGCCACCAGCAGAGGGCAGGGTGAAAAACTGTTTTTT.

This clone was detected only once. This chain uses TRBV14 with TRBJ1-2; D remains unclear. The V and J ends lost 4 bases and 7 bases respectively, with 13 bases between them. This CDR3 has 13 residues. Germline CDR1 and CDR2: SGHDN and FVKESK. The CDR3 DNA sequence: TGTGCCAGCAGCCTCAACGGTTTCGGTGGCTACACCTTC. This gives the protein CASSLNGFGGYTF.

On this clone itself: A junction end diverges from the germline sequence, so it may reflect a read error. This chain links TRBV27 with TRBJ2-7; 11 bases line up with TRBD1. The CDR3 extends over 17 amino acids. The germline CDR1 and CDR2 sequences are MNHEY and SMNVEV (reference sequence). The CDR3 loop reads CASSPRTGGQGGYKQYF. Written as DNA, the CDR3 is TGTGCCAGCAGTCCCAGGACAGGGGGCCAGGGGGGCTACAAGCAGTACTTC.

This clone was seen a single time. The chain recombines TRBV7-9 with TRBJ1-6; D is undetermined. There are 18 residues in the CDR3. Germline V lookup: CDR1 SEHNR, CDR2 FQNEAQ (reference sequence). The ends were cut back, 4 bases at V and 0 bases at J, with 16 bases in the middle. The CDR3 protein is CASSSPRGATSYNSPLHF. DNA of the CDR3: TGTGCCAGCAGCTCCCCCCGGGGTGCGACCTCCTATAATTCACCCCTCCACTTT.

Only a few counts were recorded for this clone. This chain connects TRBV6-4 to TRBJ2-2; perhaps TRBD2 as D (5 bases). Germline V gene data show CDR1 as MRHNA and CDR2 as SNTAGT. The CDR3 length is 15 residues. V was clipped by 0 bases and J by 3 bases, with 8 bases between them. The CDR3, as DNA: TGTGCCAGCAGTGACTCGCCCGGGGACACCGGGGAGCTGTTTTTT. Amino acids: CASSDSPGDTGELFF.

To note about this clone: The sample carries other DNA sequences with the same CDR3. The CDR3 DNA follows: TGTGCCAGCTCACCCGGACAGGGGGCCTTGACTAATGAAAAACTGTTTTTT. Translation: CASSPGQGALTNEKLFF. This chain uses TRBV18 with TRBJ1-4, with 11 positions matching TRBD1. Per the germline V gene, CDR1 is KGHSH and CDR2 is LQKENI. After removal of 3 bases from V and 2 bases from J, the junction contained 5 bases not matched to a gene. The CDR3 has 17 residues. Complete variable domain (other parts from reference TRBV18 and TRBJ1-4): NAGVMQNPRHLVRRRGQEARLRCSPMKGHSHVYWYRQLPEEGLKFMVYLQKENIIDESGMPKERFSAEFPKEGPSILRIQQVVRGDSAAYFCASSPGQGALTNEKLFFGSGTQLSVL.

The chain combines TRBV7-2 with TRBJ2-2; 14 nucleotides align to TRBD2. The CDR3 consists of 18 residues. Germline CDR1 and CDR2: SGHTA and FQGNSA. V trimming: 5 bases; J trimming: 5 bases; junction bases outside the gene matches: 10. For the CDR3, the DNA is TGTGCCAGCAGCCGGCCGGGACTAGCGGGAGCATATACCGGGGAGCTGTTTTTT. Protein: CASSRPGLAGAYTGELFF.

This clone has a single count. The V gene is TRBV27, the J gene TRBJ2-7; perhaps TRBD2 as D (6 bases). The length of the CDR3 is 16 residues. Trimming took 4 bases from V and 1 from J, leaving 17 bases between them. Germline V gene sequence: CDR1 MNHEY, CDR2 SMNVEV (reference sequence). CDR3 loop: CASSSENLATSYEQYF. For the CDR3, the DNA is TGTGCCAGCAGTTCCGAAAATCTAGCGACGTCCTACGAGCAGTACTTC.

The V gene is TRBV4-1, the J gene TRBJ1-3; D is possibly TRBD1 (5 bases). V shed 1 base and J shed 0 bases, with 10 bases lying between them. This CDR3 contains 16 residues. Germline CDR1 is MGHRA and CDR2 is YSYEKL. The DNA for the CDR3 is TGCGCCAGCAGCCAAGCCCGGGACTCCTCTGGAAACACCATATATTTT. This encodes CASSQARDSSGNTIYF.

This clone was counted a single time. This sequence joins TRBV7-2 and TRBJ1-2; no firm D call. CDR1 and CDR2 from the germline V gene are SGHTA and FQGNSA. This CDR3 is built from 12 residues. The V end lost 8 bases, the J end lost 4 bases, and 11 bases lay between the germline ends. The CDR3 spells CASAEGFYGYTF. The CDR3 DNA reads TGTGCCAGCGCCGAGGGTTTCTATGGCTACACCTTC.

V gene TRBV29-1 combines with J gene TRBJ1-1; tentatively, D is TRBD1 (6 bases). The CDR3 is 14 amino acids. In germline, CDR1 is SQVTM, CDR2 ANQGSEA. V was cut by 5 bases and J by 0 bases, with 13 bases left in between. The CDR3 reads CSVRIGGVNTEAFF. The CDR3 bases are TGCAGCGTTCGAATAGGGGGGGTGAACACTGAAGCTTTCTTT.

This chain uses TRBV6-1 with TRBJ1-5; TRBD1 is a possible D gene (6 bases). Deletions cut 0 bases from V and 5 bases from J, with 11 bases between. The CDR3 length is 15 residues. The germline V gene has CDR1 MNHNS and CDR2 SASEGT. The CDR3 DNA is TGTGCCAGCAGTGAAGCTCAGGGGTCCCATCAGCCCCAGCATTTT. Translation gives CASSEAQGSHQPQHF.

This CDR3 is CASSPREAPWEQYF. In DNA form, the CDR3 reads TGCGCCAGCAGCCCGAGGGAGGCCCCCTGGGAGCAGTACTTC. This chain joins TRBV5-1 and TRBJ2-7; D might be TRBD2 (6 bases). CDR1 is SGHRS, CDR2 YFSETQ, per germline. The length of the CDR3 is 14 residues. V was trimmed by 4 bases and J by 7 bases, leaving 18 bases between them.